This TCR beta chain was sequenced in a study of T cells in Graves' hyperthyroidism and ophthalmopathy (dated by TCRdb to about 2019). Study-level background: TCR V-J signatures able to tell the groups apart were searched for in a discovery cohort of 90 to 100 patients, of whom 40 to 45 had Graves' ophthalmopathy and about 60 had stable Graves' hyperthyroidism. Prospective prediction of ophthalmopathy was tested in an independent validation cohort of approximately 18 hyperthyroidism patients and 17 patients who later progressed to ophthalmopathy. TCR Vbeta CDR3 sequencing of 135 peripheral blood samples (over 40 ophthalmopathy, about 74 hyperthyroidism and around 17 progressor patients) is reported in the paper. After blood sampling, hyperthyroidism patients were treated with methimazole at a starting dose of 30 mg daily, and ophthalmopathy patients were treated with high-dose intravenous methylprednisolone. In about 6 Graves' hyperthyroidism patients, the study also compared T-cell repertoires from thyroid tissue with T-cell repertoires from blood. The 85 to 100 discovery patients were randomly split 7:3 into training and test sets.

This clonotype has just a few counts. Its antigen is currently not known. No base qualities exist here, and no much larger clone lies one base off it. Stable Graves' hyperthyroidism was defined as the absence of progression to ophthalmopathy over 18 months of follow-up. Hyperthyroidism patients were newly diagnosed, with disease duration under 2 months, and aged 18 to 65 years. The study excluded patients with uncontrolled infections, other autoimmune diseases, pregnancy or lactation. Diagnoses were based on clinical symptoms, serum thyroxine and TRAb, thyroid ultrasound and orbital computed tomography. Total RNA was extracted using Trizol reagent, and RNA quality was assessed on an Agilent 2100 Bioanalyzer. TCR beta CDR3 regions were amplified from RNA transcripts. For the first round of RT-PCR on the TCR CDR3, the HTBI primer set was used together with the Qiagen OneStep RT-PCR kit. A second multiplex PCR round built the libraries, followed by size selection and purification. Sequencing of the libraries was done on an Illumina HiSeq2000 using paired-end 100 bp reads. The original methods were these. SOAPnuke was used to process the raw data, throwing out any read that contained adapters or uncalled bases, had a mean Phred below 15, or lacked an exact constant-primer or identifier match. High-quality paired reads were merged using COPE v1.2.5, and each unique nucleotide sequence was defined as a clonotype. Clonotypes were aligned to IMGT TRBV, TRBD and TRBJ reference segments using MiTCR v1.1. The analysis was restricted to V-J combinations with a frequency above 0.0001, which together covered 99.2% of the repertoires. The TCS score was defined as F50 (clonal expansion) divided by E x V (chaos), with BLOSUM62-based TCRdist calculated between CDR3 peptides within each V-J. Welch's t-statistics and random forest reduced approximately 520 V-J features to 10 to 15, which were used in a naive Bayes classifier (R e1071). The public sequencing data were trimmed at Q25 with fastp and processed into clonotypes with MiXCR by TCRdb, which kept only in-frame beta chains. Each entry is one CDR3 protein sequence, shown with its most common DNA and genes. The authors' filters were not applied to this entry. Present in this sample are some 510,000 distinct CDR3 sequences, 46% of which were seen just once. The ten largest make up just over 8% of the sample.

Reading from cysteine to phenylalanine, the CDR3 counts 15 amino acids. The entry retains the CDR3 DNA only, 45 bases that are in frame from base 1. The junction shows trimming of 5 bases on V and 5 bases on J, plus 18 bases between the germline ends. The germline V gene sets CDR1 to SGHTA and CDR2 to FQGNSA. Study-level results and caveats: A model built on a 13 V-J signature distinguished ophthalmopathy from stable hyperthyroidism, reaching 85% to 90% sensitivity and 81.08% specificity in cross-validation and 80%/75% in testing. Most expanded thyroid clonotypes (frequency above 0.001) were also detected in blood, suggesting blood repertoires may reflect thyroid immune responses. In validation, the model predicted progression to ophthalmopathy with roughly 70% sensitivity and approximately 72% specificity, a median of 6.5 months before onset. Sample size was not statistically predetermined, and investigators were not blinded to group allocation.

This receptor was identified in a woman between 18 and 30 years old with Graves' hyperthyroidism. Donor details come from another sample of the same person, matched by shared clones. The receptor chain draws on TRBV7-2 and TRBJ1-1; the D gene cannot be resolved reliably. Sequencing was performed on peripheral blood or thyroid tissue (not recorded which). The nucleotide sequence is TGTGCCAGCAGCCTTCATAGACATGTGAGAACTGAAGCTTTCTTT. This gives the protein CASSLHRHVRTEAFF.